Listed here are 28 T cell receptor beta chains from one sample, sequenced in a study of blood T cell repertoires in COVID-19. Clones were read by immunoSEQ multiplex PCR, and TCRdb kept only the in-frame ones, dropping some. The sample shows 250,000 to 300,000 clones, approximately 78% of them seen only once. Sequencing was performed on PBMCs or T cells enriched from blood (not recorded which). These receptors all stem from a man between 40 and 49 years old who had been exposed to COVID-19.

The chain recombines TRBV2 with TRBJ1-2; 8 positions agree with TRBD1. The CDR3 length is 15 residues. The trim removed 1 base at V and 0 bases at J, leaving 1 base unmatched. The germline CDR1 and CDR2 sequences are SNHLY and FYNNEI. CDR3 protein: CASSEDRGTNYGYTF. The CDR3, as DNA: TGTGCCAGCAGTGAAGACAGGGGGACTAACTATGGCTACACCTTC.

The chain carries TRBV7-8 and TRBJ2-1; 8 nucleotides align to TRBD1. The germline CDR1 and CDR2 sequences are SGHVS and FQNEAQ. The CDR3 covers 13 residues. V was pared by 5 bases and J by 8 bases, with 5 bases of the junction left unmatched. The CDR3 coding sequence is TGTGCCAGCAGCCGACAGGGGTGGGATGAGCAGTTCTTC. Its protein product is CASSRQGWDEQFF.

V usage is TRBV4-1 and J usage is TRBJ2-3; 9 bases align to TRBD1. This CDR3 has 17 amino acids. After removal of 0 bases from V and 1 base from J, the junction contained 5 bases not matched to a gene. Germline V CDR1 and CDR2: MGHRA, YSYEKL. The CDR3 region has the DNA TGCGCCAGCAGCCAAGACACAGGGGGCAGGGGCACAGATACGCAGTATTTT. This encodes CASSQDTGGRGTDTQYF.

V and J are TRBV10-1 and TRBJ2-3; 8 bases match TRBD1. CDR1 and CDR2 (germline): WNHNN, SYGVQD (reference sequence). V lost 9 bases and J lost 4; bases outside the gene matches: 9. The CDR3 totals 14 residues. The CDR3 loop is CASHSGQGADTQYF. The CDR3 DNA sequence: TGCGCCAGTCACTCCGGACAGGGCGCAGATACGCAGTATTTT.

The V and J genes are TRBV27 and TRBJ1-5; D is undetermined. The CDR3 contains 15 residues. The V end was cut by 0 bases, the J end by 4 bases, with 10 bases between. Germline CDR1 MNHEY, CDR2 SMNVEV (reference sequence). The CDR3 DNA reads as TGTGCCAGCAGTTTATCCCCGGAGCCGAATCAGCCCCAGCATTTT. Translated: CASSLSPEPNQPQHF.

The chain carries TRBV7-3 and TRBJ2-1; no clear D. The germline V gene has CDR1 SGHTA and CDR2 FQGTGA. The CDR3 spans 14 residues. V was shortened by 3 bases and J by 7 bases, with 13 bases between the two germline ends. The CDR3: CASSFSLQTNEQFF. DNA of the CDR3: TGTGCCAGCAGCTTCTCTTTACAGACGAATGAGCAGTTCTTC.

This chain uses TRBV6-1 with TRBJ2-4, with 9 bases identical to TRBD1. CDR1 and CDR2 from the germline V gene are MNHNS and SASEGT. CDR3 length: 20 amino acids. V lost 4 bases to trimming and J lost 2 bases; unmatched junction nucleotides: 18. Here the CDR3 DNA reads TGTGCCAGCAGTGTAAAACGCGGGACAGGGTTTTCTATTACCAAAAACATTCAGTACTTC. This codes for CASSVKRGTGFSITKNIQYF.

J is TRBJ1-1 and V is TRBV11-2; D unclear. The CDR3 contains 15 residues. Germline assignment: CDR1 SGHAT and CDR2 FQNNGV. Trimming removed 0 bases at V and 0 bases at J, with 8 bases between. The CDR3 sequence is CASSLEETLNTEAFF. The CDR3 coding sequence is TGTGCCAGCAGCTTAGAGGAGACCTTGAACACTGAAGCTTTCTTT.

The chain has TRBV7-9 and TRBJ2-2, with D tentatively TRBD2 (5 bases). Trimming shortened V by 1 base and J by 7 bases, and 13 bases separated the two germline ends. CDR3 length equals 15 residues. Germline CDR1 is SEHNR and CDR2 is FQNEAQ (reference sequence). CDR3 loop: CASSLDVRVGGELFF. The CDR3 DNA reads TGTGCCAGCAGCTTAGACGTGCGGGTAGGCGGGGAGCTGTTTTTT.

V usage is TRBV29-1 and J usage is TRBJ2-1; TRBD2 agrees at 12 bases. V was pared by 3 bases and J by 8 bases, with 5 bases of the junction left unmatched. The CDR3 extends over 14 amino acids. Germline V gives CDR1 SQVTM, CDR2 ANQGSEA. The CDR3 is CSVEQTSGSDEQFF. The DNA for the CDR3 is TGCAGCGTTGAGCAGACTAGCGGGAGTGATGAGCAGTTCTTC.

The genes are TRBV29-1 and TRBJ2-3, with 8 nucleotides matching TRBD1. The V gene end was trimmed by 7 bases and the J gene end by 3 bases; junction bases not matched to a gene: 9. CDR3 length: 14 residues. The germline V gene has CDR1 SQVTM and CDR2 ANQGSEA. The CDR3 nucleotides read TGCAGCGGGGGTGGGACAGGTGGAACAGATACGCAGTATTTT. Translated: CSGGGTGGTDTQYF.

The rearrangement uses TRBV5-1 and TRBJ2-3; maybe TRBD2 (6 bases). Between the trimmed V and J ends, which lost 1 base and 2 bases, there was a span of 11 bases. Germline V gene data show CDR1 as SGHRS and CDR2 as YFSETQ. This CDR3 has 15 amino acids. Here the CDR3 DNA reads TGCGCCAGCAGCTTGTCTCCGGGAGACACAGATACGCAGTATTTT. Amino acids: CASSLSPGDTDTQYF.

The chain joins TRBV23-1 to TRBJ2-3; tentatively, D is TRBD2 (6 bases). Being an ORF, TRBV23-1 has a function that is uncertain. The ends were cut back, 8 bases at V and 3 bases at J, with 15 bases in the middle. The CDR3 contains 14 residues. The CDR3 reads CASPREEGTDTQYF. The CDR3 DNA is TGCGCCAGCCCCCGTGAGGAGGGGACAGATACGCAGTATTTT.

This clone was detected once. The CDR3 loop reads CASSESPGSPLHF. Written as DNA, the CDR3 is TGCGCCAGCAGTGAGTCGCCGGGTTCACCCCTCCACTTT. This chain uses TRBV10-1 with TRBJ1-6; no clear D gene. Deletions cut 0 bases from V and 9 bases from J, with 6 bases between. Looked up from germline, CDR1 is WNHNN and CDR2 is SYGVQD (reference sequence). The CDR3 is 13 amino acids.

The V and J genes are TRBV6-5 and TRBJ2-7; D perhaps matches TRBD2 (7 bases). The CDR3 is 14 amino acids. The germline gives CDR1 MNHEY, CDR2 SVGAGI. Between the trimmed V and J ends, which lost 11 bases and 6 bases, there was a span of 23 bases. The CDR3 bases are TGTGCCGCCAGGGGAGCGGGGACTTACTCCGAGCAGTACTTC. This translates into CAARGAGTYSEQYF.

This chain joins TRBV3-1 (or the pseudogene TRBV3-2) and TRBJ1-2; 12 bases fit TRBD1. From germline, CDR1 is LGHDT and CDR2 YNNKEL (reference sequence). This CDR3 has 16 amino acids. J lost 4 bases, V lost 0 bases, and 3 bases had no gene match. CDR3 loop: CASSQDWDRGRYGYTF. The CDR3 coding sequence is TGTGCCAGCAGCCAAGATTGGGACAGGGGGCGCTATGGCTACACCTTC.

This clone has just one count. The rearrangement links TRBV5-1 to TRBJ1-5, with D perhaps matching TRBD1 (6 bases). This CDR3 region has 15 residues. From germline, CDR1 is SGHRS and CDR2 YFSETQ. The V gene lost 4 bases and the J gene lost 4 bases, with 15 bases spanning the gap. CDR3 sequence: CASSLDGQFNQPQHF. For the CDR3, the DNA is TGCGCCAGCAGCCTAGACGGACAGTTTAATCAGCCCCAGCATTTT.

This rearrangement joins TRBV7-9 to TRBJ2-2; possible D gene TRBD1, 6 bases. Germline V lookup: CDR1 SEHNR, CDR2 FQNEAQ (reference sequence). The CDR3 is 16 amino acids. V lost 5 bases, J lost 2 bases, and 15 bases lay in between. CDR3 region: CASSPTQGVNTGELFF. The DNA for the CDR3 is TGTGCCAGCAGCCCGACACAGGGCGTCAACACCGGGGAGCTGTTTTTT.

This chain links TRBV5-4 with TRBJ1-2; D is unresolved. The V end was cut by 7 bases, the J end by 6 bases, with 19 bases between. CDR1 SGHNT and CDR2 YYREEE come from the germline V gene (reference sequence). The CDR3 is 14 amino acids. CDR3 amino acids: CASRVEGLRDGYTF. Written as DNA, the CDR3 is TGTGCCAGCCGTGTGGAGGGCCTCCGAGATGGCTACACCTTC.

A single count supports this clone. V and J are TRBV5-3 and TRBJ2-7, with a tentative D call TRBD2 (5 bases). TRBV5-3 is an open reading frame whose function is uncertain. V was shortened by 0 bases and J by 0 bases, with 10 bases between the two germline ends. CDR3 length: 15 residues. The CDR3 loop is CARSLGLAGSYEQYF. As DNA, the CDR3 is TGTGCCAGAAGCTTGGGTCTAGCAGGCTCCTACGAGCAGTACTTC.

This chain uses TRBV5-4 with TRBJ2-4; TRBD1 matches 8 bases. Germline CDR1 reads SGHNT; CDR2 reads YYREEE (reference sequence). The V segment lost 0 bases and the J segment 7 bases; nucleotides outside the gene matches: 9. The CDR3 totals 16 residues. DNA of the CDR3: TGTGCCAGCAGCTTGGTTCCCCAGGGGGCGCGGAACATTCAGTACTTC. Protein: CASSLVPQGARNIQYF. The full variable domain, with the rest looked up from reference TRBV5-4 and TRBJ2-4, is ETGVTQSPTHLIKTRGQQVTLRCSSQSGHNTVSWYQQALGQGPQFIFQYYREEENGRGNFPPRFSGLQFPNYSSELNVNALELDDSALYLCASSLVPQGARNIQYFGAGTRLSVL.

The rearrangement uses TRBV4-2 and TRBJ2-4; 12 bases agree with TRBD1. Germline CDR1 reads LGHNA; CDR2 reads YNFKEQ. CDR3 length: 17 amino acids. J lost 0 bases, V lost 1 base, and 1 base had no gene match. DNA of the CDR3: TGTGCCAGCAGCCAAGGGGACAGGGGGCGAGCCAAAAACATTCAGTACTTC. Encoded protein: CASSQGDRGRAKNIQYF.

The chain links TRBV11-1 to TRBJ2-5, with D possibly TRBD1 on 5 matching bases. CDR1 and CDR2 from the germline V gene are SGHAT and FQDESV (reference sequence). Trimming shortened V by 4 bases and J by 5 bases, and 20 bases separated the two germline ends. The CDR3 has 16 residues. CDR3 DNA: TGTGCCAGCAGCTCCTCGACTGGGGCGTTGACCGAGACCCAGTACTTC. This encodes CASSSSTGALTETQYF. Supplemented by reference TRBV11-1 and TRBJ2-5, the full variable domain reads EAEVAQSPRYKITEKSQAVAFWCDPISGHATLYWYRQILGQGPELLVQFQDESVVDDSQLPKDRFSAERLKGVDSTLKIQPAELGDSAMYLCASSSSTGALTETQYFGPGTRLLVL.

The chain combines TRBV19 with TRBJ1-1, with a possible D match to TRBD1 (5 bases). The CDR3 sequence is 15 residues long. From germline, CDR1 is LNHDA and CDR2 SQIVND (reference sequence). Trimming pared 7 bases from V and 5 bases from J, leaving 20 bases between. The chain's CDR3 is CASTTDKDIRTEAFF. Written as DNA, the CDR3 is TGTGCCAGTACCACGGACAAGGACATAAGGACTGAAGCTTTCTTT. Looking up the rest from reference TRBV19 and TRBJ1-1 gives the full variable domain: DGGITQSPKYLFRKEGQNVTLSCEQNLNHDAMYWYRQDPGQGLRLIYYSQIVNDFQKGDIAEGYSVSREKKESFPLTVTSAQKNPTAFYLCASTTDKDIRTEAFFGQGTRLTVV.

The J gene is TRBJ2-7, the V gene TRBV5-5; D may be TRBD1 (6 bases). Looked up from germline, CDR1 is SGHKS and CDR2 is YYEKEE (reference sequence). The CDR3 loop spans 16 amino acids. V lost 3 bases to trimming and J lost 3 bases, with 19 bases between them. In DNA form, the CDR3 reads TGTGCCAGCAGCTGGGGGCTCGGATCCTTTCTCTACGAGCAGTACTTC. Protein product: CASSWGLGSFLYEQYF.

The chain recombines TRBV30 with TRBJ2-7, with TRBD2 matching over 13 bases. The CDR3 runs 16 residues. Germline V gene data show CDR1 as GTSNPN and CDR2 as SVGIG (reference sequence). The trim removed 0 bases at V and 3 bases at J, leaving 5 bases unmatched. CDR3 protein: CAWSVGWTSGSYEQYF. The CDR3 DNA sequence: TGTGCCTGGAGTGTAGGCTGGACTAGCGGGAGCTACGAGCAGTACTTC.

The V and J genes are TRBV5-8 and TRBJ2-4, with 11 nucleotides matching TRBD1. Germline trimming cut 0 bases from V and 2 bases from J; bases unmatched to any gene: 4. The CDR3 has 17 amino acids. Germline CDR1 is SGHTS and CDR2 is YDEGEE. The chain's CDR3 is CASSLGGTGGPKNIQYF. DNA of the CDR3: TGTGCCAGCAGCTTGGGGGGGACAGGGGGACCCAAAAACATTCAGTACTTC.

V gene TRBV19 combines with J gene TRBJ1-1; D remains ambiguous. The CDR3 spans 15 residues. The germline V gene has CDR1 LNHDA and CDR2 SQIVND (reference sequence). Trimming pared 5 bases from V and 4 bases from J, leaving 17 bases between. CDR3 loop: CASSFPQRLGTEAFF. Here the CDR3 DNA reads TGTGCCAGTAGTTTCCCCCAGCGGCTGGGCACTGAAGCTTTCTTT.